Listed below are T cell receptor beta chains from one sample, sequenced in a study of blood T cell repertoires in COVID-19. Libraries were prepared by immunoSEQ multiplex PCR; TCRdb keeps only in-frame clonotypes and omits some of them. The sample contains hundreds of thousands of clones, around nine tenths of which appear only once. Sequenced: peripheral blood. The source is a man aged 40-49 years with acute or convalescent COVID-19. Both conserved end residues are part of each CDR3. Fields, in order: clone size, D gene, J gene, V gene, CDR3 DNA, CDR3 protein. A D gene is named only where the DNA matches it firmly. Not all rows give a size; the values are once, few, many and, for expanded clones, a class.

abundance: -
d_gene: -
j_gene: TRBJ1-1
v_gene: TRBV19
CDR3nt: TGTGCCAGTAGTATGCGGGGCACTGAAGCTTTCTTT
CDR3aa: CASSMRGTEAFF

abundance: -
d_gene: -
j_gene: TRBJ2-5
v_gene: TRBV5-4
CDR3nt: TGTGCCAGCAGCCGGGGGGCGGCCGCAACCCAGTACTTC
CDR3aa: CASSRGAAATQYF

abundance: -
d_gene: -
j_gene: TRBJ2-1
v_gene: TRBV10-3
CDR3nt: TGTGCCATCAGTGAGTCGGGACCTCTAGCGGAGCAGTTCTTC
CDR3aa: CAISESGPLAEQFF

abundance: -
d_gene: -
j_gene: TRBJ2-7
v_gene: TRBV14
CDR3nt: TGTGCCAGCAGCCAGACTTACGAGCAGTACTTC
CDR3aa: CASSQTYEQYF

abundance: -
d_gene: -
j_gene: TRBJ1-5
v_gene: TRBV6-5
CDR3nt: TGTGCCAGCAGTTACAAGCTTAGAGGAGGGCCCCAGCATTTT
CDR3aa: CASSYKLRGGPQHF

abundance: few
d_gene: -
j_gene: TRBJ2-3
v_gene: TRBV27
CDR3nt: TGTGCCAGCCAGGTCTACGCGAACACAGATACGCAGTATTTT
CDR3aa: CASQVYANTDTQYF

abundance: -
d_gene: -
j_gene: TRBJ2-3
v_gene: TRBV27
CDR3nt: TGTGCCAGCAGTTTCAGGGGCAGTAGCACAGATACGCAGTATTTT
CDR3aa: CASSFRGSSTDTQYF

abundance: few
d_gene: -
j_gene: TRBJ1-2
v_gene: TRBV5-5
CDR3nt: TGTGCCAGCAGCGGCGGGCCAGGGGATGGCTACACCTTC
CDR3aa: CASSGGPGDGYTF

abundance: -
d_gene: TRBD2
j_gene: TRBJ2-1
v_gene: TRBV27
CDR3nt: TGTGCCAGCAGCCCCATACCAGCGGGAGCGGTGTTGGGGTACAATGAGCAGTTCTTC
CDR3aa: CASSPIPAGAVLGYNEQFF

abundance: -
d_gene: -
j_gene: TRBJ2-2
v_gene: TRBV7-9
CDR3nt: TGTGCCAGCAGAGAGGGGGTCCCACAACCAGCGAACACCGGGGAGCTGTTTTTT
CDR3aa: CASREGVPQPANTGELFF

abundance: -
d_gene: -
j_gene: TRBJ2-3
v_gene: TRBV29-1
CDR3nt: TGCAGCGTGGCCGGGACACATGATACGCAGTATTTT
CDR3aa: CSVAGTHDTQYF

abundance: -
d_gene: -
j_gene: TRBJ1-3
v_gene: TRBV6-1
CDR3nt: TGTGCCAGCAGTGAAGACCCTCCGGGACACCCTGGAAACACCATATATTTT
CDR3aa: CASSEDPPGHPGNTIYF

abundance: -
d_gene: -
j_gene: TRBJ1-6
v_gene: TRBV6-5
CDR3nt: TGTGCCAGCAACTCGGGGGGGCCTCGCAATTCACCCCTCCACTTT
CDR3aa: CASNSGGPRNSPLHF

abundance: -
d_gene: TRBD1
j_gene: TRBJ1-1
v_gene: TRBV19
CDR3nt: TGTGCCAGTAGTTTAAATTACAGGGGTAGAACTGAAGCTTTCTTT
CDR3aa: CASSLNYRGRTEAFF

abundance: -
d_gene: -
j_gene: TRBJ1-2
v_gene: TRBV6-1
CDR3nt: TGTGCCAGCAGTGAAGCTCCACAGGGCTACTATGGCTACACCTTC
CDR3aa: CASSEAPQGYYGYTF

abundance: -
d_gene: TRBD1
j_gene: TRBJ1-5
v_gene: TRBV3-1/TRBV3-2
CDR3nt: TGTGCCAGCAGCATCCGGACAGGGAGCAATCAGCCCCAGCATTTT
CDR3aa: CASSIRTGSNQPQHF

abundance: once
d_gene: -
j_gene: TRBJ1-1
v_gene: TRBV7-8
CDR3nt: TGTGCCAGCAGCCCCGGGGTAAGATATGAAGCTTTCTTT
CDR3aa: CASSPGVRYEAFF

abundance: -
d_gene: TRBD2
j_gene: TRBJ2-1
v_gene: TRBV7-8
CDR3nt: TGTGCCAGCACCCGGGTCCAGCGGGGGGGCGGCGATGAGCAGTTCTTC
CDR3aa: CASTRVQRGGGDEQFF

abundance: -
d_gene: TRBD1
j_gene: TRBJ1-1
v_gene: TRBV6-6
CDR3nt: TGTGCCAGCAGCAGTACAGGGGGTCGGGCTTTCTTT
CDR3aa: CASSSTGGRAFF

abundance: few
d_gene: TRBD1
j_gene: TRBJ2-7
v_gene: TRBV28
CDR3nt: TGTGCCAGCAGTGGGACGGACAGGGCATACGAGCAGTACTTC
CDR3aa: CASSGTDRAYEQYF

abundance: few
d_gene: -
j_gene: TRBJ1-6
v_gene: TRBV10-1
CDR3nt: TGCGCCAGCATCAGGGGTTCACCCCTCCACTTT
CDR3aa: CASIRGSPLHF

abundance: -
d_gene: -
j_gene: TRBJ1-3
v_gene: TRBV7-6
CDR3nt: TGTGCCAGCAGCTCACAACAGGGCTACTCTGGAAACACCATATATTTT
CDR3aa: CASSSQQGYSGNTIYF

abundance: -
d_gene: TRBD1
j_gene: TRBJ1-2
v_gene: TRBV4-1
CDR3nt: TGCGCCAGCAGCCAAGATCCGAGACAGGGGGTGGACTATGGCTACACCTTC
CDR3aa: CASSQDPRQGVDYGYTF

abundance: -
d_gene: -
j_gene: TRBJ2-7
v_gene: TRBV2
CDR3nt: TGTGCCAGCAGGAGACTAGGCTTCCACGAGCAGTACTTC
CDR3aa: CASRRLGFHEQYF